Presented here are 26 T cell receptor beta chains from one specimen sequenced in a study of tumor and adjacent non-tumor tissue in lung cancer. This sample's RNA came from whole unsorted tissue. The library came from three nested PCR rounds adapted from ARM-PCR protocols. TCRdb used MiXCR to reprocess the multiplex PCR reads, holding one entry per CDR3 protein. This table has 95,000 to 150,000 distinct CDR3 sequences, 66% appearing once. Material for sequencing was lung tumor tissue. The receptor source for this set is a man aged 25-45 years with non-small cell lung cancer.

For this clonotype: At one end the junction does not follow the germline gene, possibly because of a read error. The chain recombines TRBV4-1 with TRBJ1-5; D is unresolved. This CDR3 spans 15 amino acids. The germline V gene encodes CDR1 MGHRA and CDR2 YSYEKL. CDR3 loop: CASSPKGKGDQPQHF. CDR3 nucleotides: TGTGCCAGCAGCCCAAAGGGCAAGGGTGATCAGCCCCAGCATTTT.

In its sample, this clonotype was seen once. Relative to the germline gene, one junction end is altered; a read error may explain this. The J gene is TRBJ2-1, the V gene TRBV6-5; 8 bases fit TRBD2. The V gene's germline CDR1 is MNHEY and CDR2 SVGAGI. The CDR3 extends over 17 amino acids. CDR3 nucleotide sequence: TGTACCAGCAGTTATGGATGGGGAACTAGCGGTCACAATGACCAGTTCTTC. Encoded protein: CTSSYGWGTSGHNDQFF.

The genes are TRBV7-9 and TRBJ1-6; 7 bases map to TRBD1. Germline assignment: CDR1 SEHNR and CDR2 FQNEAQ (reference sequence). V lost 4 bases to trimming and J lost 11 bases; unmatched junction nucleotides: 8. The CDR3 consists of 14 residues. CDR3 region: CASSCGTVGTPLHF. The CDR3 DNA sequence: TGTGCCAGCAGCTGTGGGACAGTCGGAACACCCCTCCACTTT.

This clonotype was detected only once. This sequence joins TRBV5-8 and TRBJ2-3; a weak D match, TRBD1 (5 bases). The CDR3 has 17 residues. The V gene lost 2 bases and the J gene lost 2 bases, with 18 bases spanning the gap. Looked up from germline, CDR1 is SGHTS and CDR2 is YDEGEE. The CDR3 region is CASSLGAGHTSTDTQYF. Written as DNA, the CDR3 is TGTGCCAGCAGCTTAGGGGCAGGGCACACATCCACAGATACGCAGTATTTT. The variable domain in full, with the rest retrieved from reference TRBV5-8 and TRBJ2-3, is EAGVTQSPTHLIKTRGQQATLRCSPISGHTSVYWYQQALGLGLQFLLWYDEGEERNRGNFPPRFSGRQFPNYSSELNVNALELEDSALYLCASSLGAGHTSTDTQYFGPGTRLTVL.

Comment on this clonotype: At one end, the junction sequence differs from germline, possibly due to a read error. The rearrangement joins TRBV12-3 or TRBV12-4 to TRBJ2-1; D is uncertain. The CDR3 is made up of 12 amino acids. The CDR3 region has the DNA TGTACCAGTAGTTTGTCTTTGGATGAGCAGTTCTTC. Protein: CTSSLSLDEQFF.

The chain carries TRBV7-2 and TRBJ2-1; 8 bases are a match to TRBD2. The CDR3 spans 16 residues. The V gene end was trimmed by 5 bases and the J gene end by 10 bases; junction bases not matched to a gene: 16. The germline gives CDR1 SGHTA, CDR2 FQGNSA. CDR3 sequence reads: CASSPDSAGGPREQFF. Written as DNA, the CDR3 is TGTGCCAGCAGCCCCGACTCTGCGGGGGGACCTCGGGAGCAGTTCTTC.

A remark on this clonotype: One end of the junction fails to match germline, which may point to a read error. The CDR3 reads CTAESPAESVETQYF. In DNA, the CDR3 is TGCACTGCTGAGAGTCCCGCAGAGTCGGTGGAGACCCAGTACTTC. The rearrangement links TRBV20-1 to TRBJ2-5; D is undetermined. Germline V gene data show CDR1 as DFQATT and CDR2 as SNEGSKA (reference sequence). The CDR3 length is 15 residues.

As to this clonotype: At one of its ends the junction is not consistent with the germline gene, which may arise from a read error. V and J are TRBV29-1 and TRBJ1-2; the D is unclear. Germline V gene sequence: CDR1 SQVTM, CDR2 ANQGSEA. The CDR3 sequence is 15 residues long. This CDR3 is CIVGGVDTTPYGYTF. The DNA for the CDR3 is TGCATCGTTGGTGGGGTGGATACGACCCCATATGGTTACACCTTC.

This clonotype was observed many times. This chain uses TRBV10-3 with TRBJ2-3; 9 bases are shared with TRBD1. The trim removed 2 bases at V and 6 bases at J, leaving 6 bases unmatched. Germline-derived CDR1 and CDR2 are ENHRY and SYGVKD. The CDR3 totals 15 residues. This CDR3 reads CAISEGGQGSDTQYF. CDR3 bases: TGTGCCATCAGTGAGGGGGGACAGGGATCGGATACGCAGTATTTT.

In regard to this clonotype: This clone may be a read error of a much larger clone one base away. The chain joins TRBV10-3 to TRBJ2-1; the D gene is possibly TRBD2 (5 bases). The V gene's germline CDR1 is ENHRY and CDR2 SYGVKD. This CDR3 region has 13 residues. CDR3 nucleotides: TGTGCCATGAGTGAGTCGAGGGTTATTGAGCAGTTCTTC. Translating gives CAMSESRVIEQFF.

A note on this clonotype: The junction and the germline gene differ at one end; a read error may be behind it. The CDR3 coding sequence is TGCAATGCTAGATCGGGACGCGAGCAGTACTTC. It is translated as CNARSGREQYF. V usage is TRBV20-1 and J usage is TRBJ2-7; D possibly matches TRBD1 or TRBD2 (5 bases each). The CDR3 covers 11 residues. Germline values: CDR1 DFQATT, CDR2 SNEGSKA (reference sequence).

As concerns this clonotype: This clone may be a read error of a much larger clone one base away. This chain links TRBV6-1 with TRBJ1-2; possible D gene TRBD1, 5 bases. Germline CDR1 and CDR2: MNHNS and SASEGT. The CDR3 extends over 14 amino acids. Trimming left V 4 bases short and J 3 bases short, with 12 bases between. The CDR3 coding sequence is TGTGCCAGCAGTGTTCGGGGCAGGGACTATGGCTACACCTTC. This sequence encodes CASSVRGRDYGYTF.

J is TRBJ2-6 and V is TRBV7-3; tentatively, D is TRBD2 (5 bases). Per the germline V gene, CDR1 is SGHTA and CDR2 is FQGTGA. Trimming cost V 2 bases and J 3 bases, with 8 bases left between them. The CDR3 contains 15 residues. CDR3 residues: CASSLGSFGANVLTF. As DNA, the CDR3 is TGTGCCAGCAGCTTAGGGAGCTTTGGGGCCAACGTCCTGACTTTC.

A remark on this clonotype: Possible read error: a much larger clone is one base away. The chain employs TRBV6-2 or TRBV6-3 and TRBJ2-1, with 11 nucleotides matching TRBD2. The length of the CDR3 is 14 residues. The germline V gene encodes CDR1 MNHEY and CDR2 SVGEGT. The CDR3 DNA is TGTGCCAGCGTTAGCGGGGGGGCCAAGGATGAGCAGCTCTTC. Translation: CASVSGGAKDEQLF.

This clonotype was found a few times. It is unclear where the CDR3 begins or ends on the DNA, so no DNA is shown, and the CDR3 is as TCRdb lists it. The genes are TRBV5-4 and TRBJ2-3; the DNA was not used to check the table's D call, TRBD2. Germline CDR1 reads SGHNT; CDR2 reads YYREEE (reference sequence). The CDR3 region is 18 residues in length, termini included. CDR3 loop: CASSPPGLVGAGTDTQYF.

Concerning this clonotype: This is likely a read error, given that the CDR3 carries no conserved phenylalanine or tryptophan at its end. It is unclear where the CDR3 begins or ends on the DNA, so no DNA is shown, and the CDR3 is as TCRdb lists it. CDR3 sequence: CASSHGTGGSGETQYL. V and J are TRBV12-3 or TRBV12-4 and TRBJ2-5; the table names TRBD1, a call not compared with the DNA. The CDR3 contains 16 residues when both ends are counted.

The chain links TRBV5-1 to TRBJ2-7; 10 bases align to TRBD1. The CDR3 covers 15 residues. Germline lookup yields CDR1 SGHRS and CDR2 YFSETQ. V was clipped by 4 bases and J by 8 bases; unmatched bases: 12. CDR3 bases: TGCGCCAGCAGCCTGCAACCGGGACAGGGGAACAAGCAGTACTTC. Protein: CASSLQPGQGNKQYF.

For this clonotype: The final CDR3 position lacks the conserved phenylalanine or tryptophan, pointing to a likely read error. Written as DNA, the CDR3 is TGTGCCTGCTACCGCAGCGGGGCCAATGAACAGTTCGTC. Protein sequence: CACYRSGANEQFV. The rearrangement joins TRBV6-2 or TRBV6-3 to TRBJ2-1, with 7 bases identical to TRBD2. Per germline, CDR1 MNHEY and CDR2 SVGEGT. The CDR3 spans 13 residues.

Comment on this clonotype: A much larger clone sits a single nucleotide away, making a read error possible. V gene TRBV12-3 or TRBV12-4 combines with J gene TRBJ2-7, with 11 bases aligning to TRBD2. The J segment lost 6 bases and the V segment lost 4 bases, leaving 2 bases of the junction unmatched. CDR3 length: 13 amino acids. The CDR3 is CASSCGLAGEQYF. The CDR3 DNA sequence: TGTGCCAGCAGTTGCGGACTAGCGGGCGAGCAGTACTTC.

Of note for this clonotype: A junction end diverges from the germline sequence, so it may reflect a read error. The rearrangement uses TRBV4-3 and TRBJ2-3; TRBD1 aligns across 8 bases. CDR1 is LGHNA, CDR2 YSLEER, per germline. The CDR3 covers 17 residues. The CDR3 sequence is CAGSQDLAGGTADTQYF. CDR3 coding DNA: TGCGCCGGCAGCCAAGATCTGGCAGGGGGCACGGCAGATACGCAGTATTTT.

The chain uses TRBV4-1 and TRBJ1-1; 9 bases are shared with TRBD1. The CDR3 loop spans 14 amino acids. Trimming at V came to 3 bases and at J to 5 bases, leaving 4 bases not matched to a gene. Germline CDR1 is MGHRA and CDR2 is YSYEKL. CDR3 coding DNA: TGCGCCAGCAGCCACGTCGGGACAGGGACTGAAGCTTTCTTT. It yields the protein CASSHVGTGTEAFF.

A note on this clonotype: The CDR3 end shows no conserved phenylalanine or tryptophan, and so a read error is likely. The chain employs TRBV14 and TRBJ1-6; 7 bases agree with TRBD1. The V gene's germline CDR1 is SGHDN and CDR2 FVKESK. The CDR3 is made up of 19 amino acids. V lost 6 bases and J lost 0; bases outside the gene matches: 14. In nucleotides, the CDR3 is TGTGCCAGCAGTCTGGGACAGTTCCCAACGAGCTCCTATAATTCACCCCTCCACTTA. Protein sequence: CASSLGQFPTSSYNSPLHL.

This clonotype was seen at least ten times. V gene TRBV20-1 combines with J gene TRBJ1-6; 8 nucleotides agree with TRBD1. Looked up from germline, CDR1 is DFQATT and CDR2 is SNEGSKA (reference sequence). The CDR3 covers 15 residues. The CDR3 spells CSADREGSYNSPLHF. CDR3 DNA sequence: TGCAGCGCGGACAGGGAGGGCTCCTATAATTCACCCCTCCACTTT.

This clonotype was seen only a few times. The chain has TRBV9 and TRBJ2-2; D is undetermined. The ends were cut back, 2 bases at V and 0 bases at J, with 8 bases in the middle. The CDR3 covers 15 residues. Germline V gene sequence: CDR1 SGDLS, CDR2 YYNGEE. The CDR3 coding sequence is TGTGCCAGCAGCGTGTTCGGCGCGAACACCGGGGAGCTGTTTTTT. It specifies CASSVFGANTGELFF.

This clonotype was seen many times. The chain joins TRBV4-3 to TRBJ1-6, with D tentatively TRBD1 (5 bases). This CDR3 region has 17 residues. Germline V gene data show CDR1 as LGHNA and CDR2 as YSLEER. V lost 0 bases and J 0 bases, leaving 9 bases between the germline ends. DNA of the CDR3: TGCGCCAGCAGCCAAGAGCAGGGCAGCTCCTATAATTCACCCCTCCACTTT. Its protein product is CASSQEQGSSYNSPLHF.

V is TRBV24-1 and J is TRBJ2-2, with 10 bases aligning to TRBD2. In germline, CDR1 is KGHDR, CDR2 SFDVKD. J gave up 3 bases and V 3 bases, and 0 bases lay outside the gene matches. CDR3 length: 15 amino acids. The CDR3 DNA reads TGTGCCACCAGTGATAGCGGGAGGGACACCGGGGAGCTGTTTTTT. Residues: CATSDSGRDTGELFF.